This T cell receptor (beta chain) was retrieved from a study of T cells in Graves' hyperthyroidism and ophthalmopathy. Findings and caveats of the study: Most expanded thyroid clonotypes above 0.001 also appeared in blood. A median about 7 months before onset, the model predicted ophthalmopathy. Stable hyperthyroidism was told apart from ophthalmopathy by a model built on 13 V-J features.

The CDR3 is 10 residues long. Germline CDR1 DFQATT, CDR2 SNEGSKA (reference sequence). Patients between 18 and 65 years old had hyperthyroidism, newly diagnosed and lasting under 2 months. This clonotype was recorded many times. Antigen specificity is unknown. The CDR3 regions of TCR beta were amplified from RNA transcripts. With the HTBI primer set, the TCR CDR3 went through a first round of RT-PCR. Using its own MiXCR run on the multiplex PCR reads, TCRdb lists one record per CDR3 protein. The table records roughly 110,000 distinct CDR3 sequences, around a sixth of them present only once. Sequencing was done on a sample of blood. This rearrangement joins TRBV20-1 to TRBJ2-7; D uncertain. The clonotype was recovered from a woman between 45 and 60 years old with Graves' hyperthyroidism. CDR3 nucleotides: TGCAGCTGGGTAGAGGACGAGCAGTACTTC. Protein: CSWVEDEQYF.